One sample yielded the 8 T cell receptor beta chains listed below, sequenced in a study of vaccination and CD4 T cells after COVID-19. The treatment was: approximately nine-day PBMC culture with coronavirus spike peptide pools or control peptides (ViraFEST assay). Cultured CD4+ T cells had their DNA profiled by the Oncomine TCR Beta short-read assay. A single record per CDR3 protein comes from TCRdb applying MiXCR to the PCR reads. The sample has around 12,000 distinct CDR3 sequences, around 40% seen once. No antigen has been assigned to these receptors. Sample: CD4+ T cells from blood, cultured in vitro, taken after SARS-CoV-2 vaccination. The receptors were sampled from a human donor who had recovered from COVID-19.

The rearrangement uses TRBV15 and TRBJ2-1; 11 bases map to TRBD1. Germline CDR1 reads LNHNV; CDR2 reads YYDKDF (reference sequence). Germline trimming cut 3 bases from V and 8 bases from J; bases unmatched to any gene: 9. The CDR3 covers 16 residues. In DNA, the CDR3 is TGTGCCACCAGCAGCCCGGGGACAGGGGGTCGCCATGAGCAGTTCTTC. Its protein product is CATSSPGTGGRHEQFF.

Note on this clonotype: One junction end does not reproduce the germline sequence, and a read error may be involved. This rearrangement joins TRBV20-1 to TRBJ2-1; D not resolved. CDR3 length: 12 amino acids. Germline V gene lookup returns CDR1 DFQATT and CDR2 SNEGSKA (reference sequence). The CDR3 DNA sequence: TGCAGTGCCCCAAAGGCAGGCAATAAGCAGTTCTTC. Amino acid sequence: CSAPKAGNKQFF.

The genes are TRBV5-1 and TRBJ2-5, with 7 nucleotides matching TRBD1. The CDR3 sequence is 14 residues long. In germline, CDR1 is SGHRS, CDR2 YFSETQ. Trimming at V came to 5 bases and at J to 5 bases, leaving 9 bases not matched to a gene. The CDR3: CASRRDRAEETQYF. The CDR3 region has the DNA TGCGCCAGCAGGAGAGACAGGGCCGAGGAGACCCAGTACTTC. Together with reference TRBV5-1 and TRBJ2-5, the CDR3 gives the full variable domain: KAGVTQTPRYLIKTRGQQVTLSCSPISGHRSVSWYQQTPGQGLQFLFEYFSETQRNKGNFPGRFSGRQFSNSRSEMNVSTLELGDSALYLCASRRDRAEETQYFGPGTRLLVL.

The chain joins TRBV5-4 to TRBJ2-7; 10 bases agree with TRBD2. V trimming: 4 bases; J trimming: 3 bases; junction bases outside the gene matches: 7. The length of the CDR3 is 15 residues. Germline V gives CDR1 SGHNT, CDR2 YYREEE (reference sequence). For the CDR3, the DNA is TGTGCCAGCAGCCCGGGAGCTAGCGGGAGCTACGAGCAGTACTTC. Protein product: CASSPGASGSYEQYF.

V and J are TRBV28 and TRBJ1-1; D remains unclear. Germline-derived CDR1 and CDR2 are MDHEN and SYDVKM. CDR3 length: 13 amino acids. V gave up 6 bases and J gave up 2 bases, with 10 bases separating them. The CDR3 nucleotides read TGTGCCAGCAGAGGGCCGCTAAACACTGAAGCTTTCTTT. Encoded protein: CASRGPLNTEAFF. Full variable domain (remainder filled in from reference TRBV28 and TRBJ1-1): DVKVTQSSRYLVKRTGEKVFLECVQDMDHENMFWYRQDPGLGLRLIYFSYDVKMKEKGDIPEGYSVSREKKERFSLILESASTNQTSMYLCASRGPLNTEAFFGQGTRLTVV.

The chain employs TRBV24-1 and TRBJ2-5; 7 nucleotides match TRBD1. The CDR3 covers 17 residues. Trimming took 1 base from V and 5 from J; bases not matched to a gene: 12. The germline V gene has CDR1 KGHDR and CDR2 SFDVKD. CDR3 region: CATSDLQDYRGRETQYF. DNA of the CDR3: TGTGCCACCAGTGATTTACAAGATTACAGGGGAAGGGAGACCCAGTACTTC.

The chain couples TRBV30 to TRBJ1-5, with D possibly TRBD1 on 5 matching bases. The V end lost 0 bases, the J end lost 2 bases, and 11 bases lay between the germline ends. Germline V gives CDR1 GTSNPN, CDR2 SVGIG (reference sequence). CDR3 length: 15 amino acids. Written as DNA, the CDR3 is TGTGCCTGGAGTGTGGGGGTTTCGGGCAATCAGCCCCAGCATTTT. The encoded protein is CAWSVGVSGNQPQHF.

Here the CDR3 DNA reads TGTGCCAGCAGTTTCCCCACCCAGGGACAGCAGAGGAATTACTACGAGCAGTACTTC. Translating it yields CASSFPTQGQQRNYYEQYF. The chain links TRBV28 to TRBJ2-7; 7 nucleotides align to TRBD1. Germline lookup yields CDR1 MDHEN and CDR2 SYDVKM. Trimming cost V 3 bases and J 3 bases; bases outside gene matches: 20. CDR3 length: 19 residues.